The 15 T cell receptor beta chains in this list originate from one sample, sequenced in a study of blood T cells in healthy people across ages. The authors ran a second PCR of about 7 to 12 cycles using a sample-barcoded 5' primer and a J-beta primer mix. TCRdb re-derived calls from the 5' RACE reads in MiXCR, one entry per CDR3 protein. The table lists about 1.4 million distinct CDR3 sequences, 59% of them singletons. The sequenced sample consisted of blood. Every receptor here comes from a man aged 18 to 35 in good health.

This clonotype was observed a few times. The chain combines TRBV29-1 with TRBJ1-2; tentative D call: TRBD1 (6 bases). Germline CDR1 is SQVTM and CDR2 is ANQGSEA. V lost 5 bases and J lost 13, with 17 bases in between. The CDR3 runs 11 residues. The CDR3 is CSVWTAPKVTF. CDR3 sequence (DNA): TGCAGCGTTTGGACAGCTCCAAAGGTCACCTTC.

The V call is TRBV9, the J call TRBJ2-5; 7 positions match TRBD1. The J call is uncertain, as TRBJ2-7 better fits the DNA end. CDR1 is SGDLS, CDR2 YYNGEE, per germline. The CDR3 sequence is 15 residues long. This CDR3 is CASSVDQGGFAEQYF. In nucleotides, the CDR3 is TGTGCCAGCAGCGTAGATCAAGGGGGCTTCGCCGAGCAGTACTTC.

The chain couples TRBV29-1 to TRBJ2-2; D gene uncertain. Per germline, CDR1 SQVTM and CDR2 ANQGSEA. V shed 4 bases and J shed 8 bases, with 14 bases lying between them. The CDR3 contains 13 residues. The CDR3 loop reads CSVGTVASGELFF. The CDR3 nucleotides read TGCAGCGTTGGGACGGTGGCTTCAGGGGAGCTGTTTTTT.

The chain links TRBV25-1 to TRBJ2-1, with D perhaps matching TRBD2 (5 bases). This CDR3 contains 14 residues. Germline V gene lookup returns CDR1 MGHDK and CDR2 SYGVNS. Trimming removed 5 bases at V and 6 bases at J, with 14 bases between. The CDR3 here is CASSFGLSGNEQFF. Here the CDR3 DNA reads TGTGCCAGCAGTTTTGGACTGTCCGGCAATGAGCAGTTCTTC. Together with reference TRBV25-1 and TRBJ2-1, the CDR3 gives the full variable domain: EADIYQTPRYLVIGTGKKITLECSQTMGHDKMYWYQQDPGMELHLIHYSYGVNSTEKGDLSSESTVSRIRTEHFPLTLESARPSHTSQYLCASSFGLSGNEQFFGPGTRLTVL.

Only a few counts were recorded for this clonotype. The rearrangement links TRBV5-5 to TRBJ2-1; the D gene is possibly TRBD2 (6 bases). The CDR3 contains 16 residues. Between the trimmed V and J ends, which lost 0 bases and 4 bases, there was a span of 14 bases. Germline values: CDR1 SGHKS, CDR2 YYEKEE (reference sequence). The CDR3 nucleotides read TGTGCCAGCAGCTTGGATCAGGCGGGGCTGTACAATGAGCAGTTCTTC. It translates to CASSLDQAGLYNEQFF.

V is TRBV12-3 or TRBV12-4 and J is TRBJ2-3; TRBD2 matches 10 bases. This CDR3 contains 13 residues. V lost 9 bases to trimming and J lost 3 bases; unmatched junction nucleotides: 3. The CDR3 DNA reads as TGTGCCAGTTGTAGCGGGGGGACAGATACGCAGTATTTT. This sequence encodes CASCSGGTDTQYF.

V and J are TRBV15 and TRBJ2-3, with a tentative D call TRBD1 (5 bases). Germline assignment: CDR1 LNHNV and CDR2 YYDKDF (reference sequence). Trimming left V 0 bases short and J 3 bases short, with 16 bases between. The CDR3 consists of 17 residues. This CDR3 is CATSRDYAGFNTDTQYF. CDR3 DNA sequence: TGTGCCACCAGCAGAGATTACGCAGGGTTTAATACAGATACGCAGTATTTT.

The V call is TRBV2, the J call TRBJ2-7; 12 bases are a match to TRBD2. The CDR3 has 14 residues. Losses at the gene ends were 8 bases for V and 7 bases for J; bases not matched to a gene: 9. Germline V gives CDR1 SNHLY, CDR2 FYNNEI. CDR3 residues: CASQTSGGLYEQYF. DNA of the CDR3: TGTGCCAGCCAAACTAGCGGGGGGTTATATGAGCAGTACTTC.

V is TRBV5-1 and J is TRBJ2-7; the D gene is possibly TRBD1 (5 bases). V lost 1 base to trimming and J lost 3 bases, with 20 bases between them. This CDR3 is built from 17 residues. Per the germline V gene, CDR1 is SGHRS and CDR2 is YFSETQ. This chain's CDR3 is CASSLSSGVRVGYEQYF. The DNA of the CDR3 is TGCGCCAGCAGCTTGAGTTCGGGTGTCAGGGTCGGCTACGAGCAGTACTTC.

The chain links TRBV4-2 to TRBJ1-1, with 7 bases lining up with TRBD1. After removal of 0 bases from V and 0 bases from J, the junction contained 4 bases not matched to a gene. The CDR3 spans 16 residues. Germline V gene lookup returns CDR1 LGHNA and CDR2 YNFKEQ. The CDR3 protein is CASSQDSGQLNTEAFF. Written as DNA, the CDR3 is TGTGCCAGCAGCCAAGATTCGGGACAGTTGAACACTGAAGCTTTCTTT.

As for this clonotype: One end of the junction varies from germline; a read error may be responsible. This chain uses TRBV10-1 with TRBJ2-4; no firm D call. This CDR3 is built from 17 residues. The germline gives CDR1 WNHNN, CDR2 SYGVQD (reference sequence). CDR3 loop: CASSDRQTNIAKNVQYF. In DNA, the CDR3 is TGCGCCAGCAGTGATAGGCAGACCAACATAGCCAAAAACGTTCAGTACTTC.

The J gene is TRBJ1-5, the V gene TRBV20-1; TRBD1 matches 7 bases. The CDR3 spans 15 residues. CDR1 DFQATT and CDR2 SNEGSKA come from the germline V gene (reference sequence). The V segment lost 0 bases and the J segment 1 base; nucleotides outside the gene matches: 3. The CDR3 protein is CSARERQGSNQPQHF. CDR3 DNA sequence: TGCAGTGCTAGAGAGAGACAGGGAAGCAATCAGCCCCAGCATTTT.

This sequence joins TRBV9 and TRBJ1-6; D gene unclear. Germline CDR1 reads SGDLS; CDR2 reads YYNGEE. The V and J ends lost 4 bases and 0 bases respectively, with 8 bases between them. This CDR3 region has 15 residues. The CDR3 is CASSPWSSYNSPLHF. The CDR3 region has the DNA TGTGCCAGCAGCCCCTGGAGCTCCTATAATTCACCCCTCCACTTT.

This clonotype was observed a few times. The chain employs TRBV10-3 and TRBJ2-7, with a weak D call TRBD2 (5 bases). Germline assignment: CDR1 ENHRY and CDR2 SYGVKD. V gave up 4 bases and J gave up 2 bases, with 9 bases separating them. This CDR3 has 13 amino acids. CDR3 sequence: CAISGTPPYEQYF. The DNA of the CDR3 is TGTGCCATCAGTGGGACTCCTCCCTACGAGCAGTACTTC.

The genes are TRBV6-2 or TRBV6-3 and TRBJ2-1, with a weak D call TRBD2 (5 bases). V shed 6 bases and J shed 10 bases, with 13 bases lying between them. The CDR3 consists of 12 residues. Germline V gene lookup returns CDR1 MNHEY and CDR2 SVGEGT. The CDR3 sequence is CASRDSPNEQFF. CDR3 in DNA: TGTGCCAGCAGGGACTCACCCAACGAGCAGTTCTTC.